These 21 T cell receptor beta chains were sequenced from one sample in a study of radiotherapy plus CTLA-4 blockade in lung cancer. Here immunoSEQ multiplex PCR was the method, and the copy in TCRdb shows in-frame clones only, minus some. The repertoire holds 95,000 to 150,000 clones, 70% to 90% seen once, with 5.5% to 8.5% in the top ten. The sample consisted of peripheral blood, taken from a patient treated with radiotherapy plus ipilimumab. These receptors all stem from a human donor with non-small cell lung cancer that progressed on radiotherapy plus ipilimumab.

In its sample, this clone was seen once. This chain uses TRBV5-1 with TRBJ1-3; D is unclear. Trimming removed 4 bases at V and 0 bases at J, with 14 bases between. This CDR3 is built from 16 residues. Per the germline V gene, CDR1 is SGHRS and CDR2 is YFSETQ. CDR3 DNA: TGCGCCAGCAGCCGCACCTTAGGAGTCTCTGGAAACACCATATATTTT. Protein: CASSRTLGVSGNTIYF.

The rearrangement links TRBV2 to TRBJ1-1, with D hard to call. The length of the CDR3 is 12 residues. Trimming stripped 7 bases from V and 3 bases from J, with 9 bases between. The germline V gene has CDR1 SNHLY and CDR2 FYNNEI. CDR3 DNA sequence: TGTGCCAGCACTGCGGAGGACACTGAAGCTTTCTTT. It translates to CASTAEDTEAFF.

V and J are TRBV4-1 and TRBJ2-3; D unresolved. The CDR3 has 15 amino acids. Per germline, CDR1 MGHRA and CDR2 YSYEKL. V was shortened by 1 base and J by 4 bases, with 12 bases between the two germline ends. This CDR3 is CASSQVPRSADTQYF. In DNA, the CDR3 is TGCGCCAGCAGCCAAGTTCCCCGTTCGGCAGATACGCAGTATTTT.

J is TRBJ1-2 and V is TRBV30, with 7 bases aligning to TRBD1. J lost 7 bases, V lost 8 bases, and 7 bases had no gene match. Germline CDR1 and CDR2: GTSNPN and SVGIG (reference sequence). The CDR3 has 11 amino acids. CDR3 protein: CADGAGGGYTF. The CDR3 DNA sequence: TGTGCCGACGGGGCAGGGGGTGGCTACACCTTC.

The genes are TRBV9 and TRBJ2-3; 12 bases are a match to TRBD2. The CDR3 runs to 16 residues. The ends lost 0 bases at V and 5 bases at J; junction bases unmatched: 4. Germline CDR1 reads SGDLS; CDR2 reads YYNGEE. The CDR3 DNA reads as TGTGCCAGCAGCGTAGAGCTAGCGGGAGGGCGAGATACGCAGTATTTT. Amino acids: CASSVELAGGRDTQYF.

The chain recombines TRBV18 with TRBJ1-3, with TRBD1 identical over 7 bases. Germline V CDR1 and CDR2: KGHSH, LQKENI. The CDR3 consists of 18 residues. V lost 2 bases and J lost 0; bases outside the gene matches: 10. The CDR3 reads CASSPSGTALFSGNTIYF. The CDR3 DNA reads TGTGCCAGCTCACCAAGTGGGACAGCACTTTTCTCTGGAAACACCATATATTTT.

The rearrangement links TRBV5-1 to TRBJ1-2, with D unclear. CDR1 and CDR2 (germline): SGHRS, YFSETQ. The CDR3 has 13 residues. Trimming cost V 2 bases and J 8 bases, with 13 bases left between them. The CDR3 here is CASSLDRVQGYTF. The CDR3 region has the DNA TGCGCCAGCAGCTTAGATCGAGTCCAAGGCTACACCTTC.

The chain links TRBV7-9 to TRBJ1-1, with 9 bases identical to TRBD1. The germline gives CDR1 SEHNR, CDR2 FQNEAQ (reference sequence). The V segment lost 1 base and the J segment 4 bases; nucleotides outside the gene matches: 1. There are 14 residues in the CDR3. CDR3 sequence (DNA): TGTGCCAGCAGCTTAGAGACAGGGGGCACTGAAGCTTTCTTT. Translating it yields CASSLETGGTEAFF.

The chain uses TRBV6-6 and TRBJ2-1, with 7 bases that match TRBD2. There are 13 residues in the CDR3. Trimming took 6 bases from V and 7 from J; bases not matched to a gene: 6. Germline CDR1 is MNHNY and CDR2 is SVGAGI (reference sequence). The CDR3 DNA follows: TGTGCCAGCAGGGCGGGAGCGGGGAATGAGCAGTTCTTC. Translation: CASRAGAGNEQFF.

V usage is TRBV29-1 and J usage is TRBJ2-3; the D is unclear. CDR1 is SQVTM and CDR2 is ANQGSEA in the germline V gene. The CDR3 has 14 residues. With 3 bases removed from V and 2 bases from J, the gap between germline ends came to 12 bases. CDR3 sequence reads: CSVESRSPTDTQYF. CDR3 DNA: TGCAGCGTTGAGAGCCGCTCCCCCACAGATACGCAGTATTTT.

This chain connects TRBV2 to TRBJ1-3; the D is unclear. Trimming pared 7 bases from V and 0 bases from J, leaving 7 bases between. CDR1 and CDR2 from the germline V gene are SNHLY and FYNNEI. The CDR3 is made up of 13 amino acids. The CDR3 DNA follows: TGTGCCAGCACCGGGGACTCTGGAAACACCATATATTTT. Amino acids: CASTGDSGNTIYF.

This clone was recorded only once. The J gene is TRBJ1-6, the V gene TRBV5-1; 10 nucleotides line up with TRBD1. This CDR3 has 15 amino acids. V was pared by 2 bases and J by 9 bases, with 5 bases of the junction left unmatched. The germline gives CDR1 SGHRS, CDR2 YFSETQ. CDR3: CASSFGDRGRSPLHF. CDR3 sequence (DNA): TGCGCCAGCAGCTTCGGGGACAGGGGTCGTTCACCCCTCCACTTT. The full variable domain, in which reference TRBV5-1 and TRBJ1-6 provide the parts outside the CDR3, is KAGVTQTPRYLIKTRGQQVTLSCSPISGHRSVSWYQQTPGQGLQFLFEYFSETQRNKGNFPGRFSGRQFSNSRSEMNVSTLELGDSALYLCASSFGDRGRSPLHFGNGTRLTVT.

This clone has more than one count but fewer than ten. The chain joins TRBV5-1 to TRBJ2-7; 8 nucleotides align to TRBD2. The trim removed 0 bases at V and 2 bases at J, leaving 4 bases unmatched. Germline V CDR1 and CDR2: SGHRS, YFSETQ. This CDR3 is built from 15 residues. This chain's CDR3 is CASSLALAGTYEQYF. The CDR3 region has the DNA TGCGCCAGCAGCTTGGCGCTAGCGGGTACCTACGAGCAGTACTTC.

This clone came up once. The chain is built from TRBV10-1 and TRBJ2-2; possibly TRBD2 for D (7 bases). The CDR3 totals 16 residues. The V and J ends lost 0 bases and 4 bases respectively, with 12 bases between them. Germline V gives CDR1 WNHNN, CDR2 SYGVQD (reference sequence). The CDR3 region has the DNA TGCGCCAGCAGTGAGTCGAGGGGGGGAGGCACCGGGGAGCTGTTTTTT. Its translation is CASSESRGGGTGELFF.

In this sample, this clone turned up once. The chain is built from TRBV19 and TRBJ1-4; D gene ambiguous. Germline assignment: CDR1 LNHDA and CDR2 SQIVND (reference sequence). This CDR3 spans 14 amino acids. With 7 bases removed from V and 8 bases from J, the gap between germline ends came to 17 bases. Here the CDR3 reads CASTPVGVNEKLFF. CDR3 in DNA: TGTGCCAGTACCCCCGTCGGGGTGAACGAAAAACTGTTTTTT.

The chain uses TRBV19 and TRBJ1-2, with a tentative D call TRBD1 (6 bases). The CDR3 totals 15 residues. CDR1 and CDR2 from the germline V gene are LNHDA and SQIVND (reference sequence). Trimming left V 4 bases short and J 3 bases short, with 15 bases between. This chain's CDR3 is CASSKGQGHYYGYTF. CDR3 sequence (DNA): TGTGCCAGTAGTAAGGGGCAGGGACACTACTATGGCTACACCTTC.

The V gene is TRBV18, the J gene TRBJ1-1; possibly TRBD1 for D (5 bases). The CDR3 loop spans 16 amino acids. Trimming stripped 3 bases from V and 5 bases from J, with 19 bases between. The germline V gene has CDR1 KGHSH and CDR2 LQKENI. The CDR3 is CASSPSGGGPVTEAFF. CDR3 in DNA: TGTGCCAGCTCACCGAGCGGGGGAGGTCCGGTTACTGAAGCTTTCTTT.

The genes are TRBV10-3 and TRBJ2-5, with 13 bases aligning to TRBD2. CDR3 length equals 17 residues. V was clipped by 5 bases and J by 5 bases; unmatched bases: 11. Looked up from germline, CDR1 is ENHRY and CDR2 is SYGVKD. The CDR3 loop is CAISSTGTSGMGETQYF. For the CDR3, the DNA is TGTGCCATCAGTTCCACCGGGACTAGCGGGATGGGGGAGACCCAGTACTTC.

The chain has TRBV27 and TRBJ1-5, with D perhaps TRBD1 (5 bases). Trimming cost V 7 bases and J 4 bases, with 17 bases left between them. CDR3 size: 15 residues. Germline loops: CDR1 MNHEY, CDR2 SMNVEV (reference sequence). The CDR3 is CASMPLGEANQPQHF. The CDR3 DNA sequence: TGTGCCAGCATGCCTCTAGGGGAAGCAAATCAGCCCCAGCATTTT.

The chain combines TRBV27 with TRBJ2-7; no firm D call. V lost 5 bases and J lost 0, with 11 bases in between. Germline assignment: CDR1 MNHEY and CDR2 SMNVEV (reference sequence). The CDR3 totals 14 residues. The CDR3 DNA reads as TGTGCCAGCAGTCCATACAGTGCCTCCTACGAGCAGTACTTC. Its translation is CASSPYSASYEQYF.

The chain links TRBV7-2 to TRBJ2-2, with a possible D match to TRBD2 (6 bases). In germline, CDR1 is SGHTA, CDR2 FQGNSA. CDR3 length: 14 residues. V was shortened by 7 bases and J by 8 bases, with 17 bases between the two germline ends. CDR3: CASTFSSGVGELFF. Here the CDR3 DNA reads TGTGCCAGCACCTTTTCTTCGGGGGTAGGGGAGCTGTTTTTT.